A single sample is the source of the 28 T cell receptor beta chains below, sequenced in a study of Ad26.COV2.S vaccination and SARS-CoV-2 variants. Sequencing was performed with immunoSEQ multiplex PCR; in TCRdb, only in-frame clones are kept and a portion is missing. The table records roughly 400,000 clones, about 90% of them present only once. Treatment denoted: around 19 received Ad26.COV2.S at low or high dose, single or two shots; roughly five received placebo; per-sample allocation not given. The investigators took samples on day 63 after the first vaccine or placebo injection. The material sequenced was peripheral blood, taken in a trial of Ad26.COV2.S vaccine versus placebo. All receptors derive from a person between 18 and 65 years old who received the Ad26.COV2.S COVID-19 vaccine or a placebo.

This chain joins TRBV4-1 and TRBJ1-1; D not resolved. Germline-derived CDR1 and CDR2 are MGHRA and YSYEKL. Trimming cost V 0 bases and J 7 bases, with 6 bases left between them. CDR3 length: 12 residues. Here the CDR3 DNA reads TGCGCCAGCAGCCAAGATCGCAGTGAAGCTTTCTTT. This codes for CASSQDRSEAFF.

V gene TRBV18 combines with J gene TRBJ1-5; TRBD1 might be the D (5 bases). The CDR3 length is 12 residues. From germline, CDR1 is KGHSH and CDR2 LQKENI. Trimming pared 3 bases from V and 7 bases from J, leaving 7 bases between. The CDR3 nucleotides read TGTGCCAGCTCACCGGGACTGCAGCCCCAGCATTTT. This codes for CASSPGLQPQHF.

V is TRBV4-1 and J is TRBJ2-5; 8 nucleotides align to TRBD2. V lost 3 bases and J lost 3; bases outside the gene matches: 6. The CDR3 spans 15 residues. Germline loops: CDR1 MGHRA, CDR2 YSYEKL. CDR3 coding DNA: TGCGCCAGCAGCCATTCTAGCGGGCCGGAAGAGACCCAGTACTTC. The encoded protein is CASSHSSGPEETQYF.

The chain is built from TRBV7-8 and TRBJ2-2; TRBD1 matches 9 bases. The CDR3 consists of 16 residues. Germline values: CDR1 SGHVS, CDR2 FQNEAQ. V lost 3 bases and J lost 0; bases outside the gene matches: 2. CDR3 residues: CASSLYRGPNTGELFF. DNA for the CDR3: TGTGCCAGCAGCTTGTACAGGGGGCCGAACACCGGGGAGCTGTTTTTT.

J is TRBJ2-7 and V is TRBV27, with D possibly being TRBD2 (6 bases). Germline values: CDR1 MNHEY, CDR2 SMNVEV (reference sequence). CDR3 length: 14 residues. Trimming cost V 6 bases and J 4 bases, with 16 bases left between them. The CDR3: CASSAPNRGYEQYF. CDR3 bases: TGTGCCAGCAGCGCCCCGAACCGGGGGTACGAGCAGTACTTC.

CDR3 in amino acids: CASSYRGQGAGTEAFF. The CDR3 DNA is TGTGCCAGCAGCTACCGTGGACAGGGGGCGGGCACTGAAGCTTTCTTT. The chain links TRBV6-6 to TRBJ1-1; 11 nucleotides match TRBD1. The CDR3 is made up of 16 amino acids. Germline CDR1 and CDR2: MNHNY and SVGAGI (reference sequence). The junction had 10 bases not matched to a gene; V was cut back by 6 bases and J by 4 bases.

The CDR3 sequence: CASSIVWGPDTQYF. CDR3 sequence (DNA): TGTGCCAGTAGTATAGTATGGGGGCCAGATACGCAGTATTTT. The chain links TRBV19 to TRBJ2-3; possible D gene TRBD1, 6 bases. CDR3 length: 14 residues. The germline V gene encodes CDR1 LNHDA and CDR2 SQIVND (reference sequence). The germline V and J ends were trimmed by 1 base and 4 bases, with 9 bases remaining between them.

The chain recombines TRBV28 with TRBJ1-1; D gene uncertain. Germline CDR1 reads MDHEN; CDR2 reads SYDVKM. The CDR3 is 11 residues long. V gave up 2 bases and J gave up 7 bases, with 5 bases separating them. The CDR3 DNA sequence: TGTGCCAGCAGTTTAACTGGTGAAGCTTTCTTT. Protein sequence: CASSLTGEAFF.

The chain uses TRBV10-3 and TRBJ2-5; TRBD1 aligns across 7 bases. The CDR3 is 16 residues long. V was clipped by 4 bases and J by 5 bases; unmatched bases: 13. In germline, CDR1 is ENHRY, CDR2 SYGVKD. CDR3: CAISVEETGVRETQYF. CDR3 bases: TGTGCCATCAGTGTGGAAGAAACAGGGGTCCGTGAGACCCAGTACTTC.

The CDR3 here is CASSRLGVGYGYTF. CDR3 nucleotides: TGTGCCAGCAGCCGTCTAGGGGTCGGCTATGGCTACACCTTC. The chain links TRBV11-2 to TRBJ1-2, with a weak D call TRBD1 (5 bases). V was pared by 5 bases and J by 4 bases, with 14 bases between. Germline-derived CDR1 and CDR2 are SGHAT and FQNNGV. The CDR3 loop spans 14 amino acids.

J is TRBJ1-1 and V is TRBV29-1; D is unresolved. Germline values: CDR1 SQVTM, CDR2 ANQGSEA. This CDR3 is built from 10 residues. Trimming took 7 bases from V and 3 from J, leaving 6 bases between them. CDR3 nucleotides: TGCAGCGCTCAGCACACTGAAGCTTTCTTT. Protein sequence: CSAQHTEAFF. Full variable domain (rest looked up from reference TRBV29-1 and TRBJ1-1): SAVISQKPSRDICQRGTSLTIQCQVDSQVTMMFWYRQQPGQSLTLIATANQGSEATYESGFVIDKFPISRPNLTFSTLTVSNMSPEDSSIYLCSAQHTEAFFGQGTRLTVV.

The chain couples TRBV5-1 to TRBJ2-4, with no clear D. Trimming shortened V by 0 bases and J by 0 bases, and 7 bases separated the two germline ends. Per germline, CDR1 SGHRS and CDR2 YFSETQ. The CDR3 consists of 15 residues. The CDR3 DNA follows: TGCGCCAGCAGCTTGGGGGGAATAGCCAAAAACATTCAGTACTTC. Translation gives CASSLGGIAKNIQYF.

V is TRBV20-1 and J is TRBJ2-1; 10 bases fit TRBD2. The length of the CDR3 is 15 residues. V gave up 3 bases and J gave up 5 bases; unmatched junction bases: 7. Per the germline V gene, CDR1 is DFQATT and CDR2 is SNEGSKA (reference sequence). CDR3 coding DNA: TGCAGTGCTAGTCTTAGCGGGGGGCCCAACAATGAGCAGTTCTTC. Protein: CSASLSGGPNNEQFF.

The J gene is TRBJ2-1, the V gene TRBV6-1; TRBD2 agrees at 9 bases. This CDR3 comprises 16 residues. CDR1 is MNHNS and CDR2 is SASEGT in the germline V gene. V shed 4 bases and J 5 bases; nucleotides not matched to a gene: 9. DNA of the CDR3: TGTGCCAGCAGTGCTATGCGGGGGGGCCAGCACAATGAGCAGTTCTTC. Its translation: CASSAMRGGQHNEQFF.

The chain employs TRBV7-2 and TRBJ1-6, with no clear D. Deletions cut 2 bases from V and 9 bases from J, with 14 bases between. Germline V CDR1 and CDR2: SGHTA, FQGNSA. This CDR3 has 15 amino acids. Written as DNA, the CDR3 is TGTGCCAGCAGCTTATTCAGCTTACTTAGTTCACCCCTCCACTTT. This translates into CASSLFSLLSSPLHF.

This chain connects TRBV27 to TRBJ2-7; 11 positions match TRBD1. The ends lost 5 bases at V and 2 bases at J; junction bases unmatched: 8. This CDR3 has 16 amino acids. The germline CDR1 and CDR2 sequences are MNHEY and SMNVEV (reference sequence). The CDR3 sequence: CASSPQPGQGAYEQYF. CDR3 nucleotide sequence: TGTGCCAGCAGTCCCCAACCGGGACAGGGGGCCTACGAGCAGTACTTC.

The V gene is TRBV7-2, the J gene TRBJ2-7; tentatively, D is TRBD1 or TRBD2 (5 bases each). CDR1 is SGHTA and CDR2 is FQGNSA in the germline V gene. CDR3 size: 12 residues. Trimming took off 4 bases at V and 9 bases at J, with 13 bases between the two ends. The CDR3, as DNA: TGTGCCAGCAGCTCCCCCCCTGGGGGGCAGTACTTC. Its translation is CASSSPPGGQYF.

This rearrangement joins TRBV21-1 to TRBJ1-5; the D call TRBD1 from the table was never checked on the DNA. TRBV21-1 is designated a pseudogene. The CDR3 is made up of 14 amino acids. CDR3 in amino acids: CASRQGHSNQPQHF. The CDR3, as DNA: TGTGCCAGCAGGCAGGGACATAGCAATCAGCCCCAGCATTTT.

The CDR3 coding sequence is TGTGCCAGTAGTATAGACCAGGGGACAAGTCAGCCCCAGCATTTT. The encoded protein is CASSIDQGTSQPQHF. The V gene is TRBV19, the J gene TRBJ1-5, with D maybe TRBD1 (6 bases). V was cut by 0 bases and J by 6 bases, with 12 bases left in between. CDR3 length: 15 residues. Germline CDR1 is LNHDA and CDR2 is SQIVND (reference sequence). Full variable domain (missing parts from reference TRBV19 and TRBJ1-5): DGGITQSPKYLFRKEGQNVTLSCEQNLNHDAMYWYRQDPGQGLRLIYYSQIVNDFQKGDIAEGYSVSREKKESFPLTVTSAQKNPTAFYLCASSIDQGTSQPQHFGDGTRLSIL.

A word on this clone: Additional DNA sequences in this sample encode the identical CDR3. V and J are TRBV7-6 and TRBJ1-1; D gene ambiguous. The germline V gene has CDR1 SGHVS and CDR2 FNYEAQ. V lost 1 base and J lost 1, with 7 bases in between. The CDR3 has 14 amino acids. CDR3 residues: CASSLEVANTEAFF. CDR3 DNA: TGTGCCAGCAGCTTAGAAGTAGCGAACACTGAAGCTTTCTTT.

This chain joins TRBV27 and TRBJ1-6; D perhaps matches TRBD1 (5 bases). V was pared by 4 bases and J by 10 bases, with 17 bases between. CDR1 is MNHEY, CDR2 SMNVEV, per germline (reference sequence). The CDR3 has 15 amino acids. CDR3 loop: CASSSNGGLGSPLHF. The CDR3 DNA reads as TGTGCCAGCAGTTCAAACGGGGGATTAGGGTCACCCCTCCACTTT.

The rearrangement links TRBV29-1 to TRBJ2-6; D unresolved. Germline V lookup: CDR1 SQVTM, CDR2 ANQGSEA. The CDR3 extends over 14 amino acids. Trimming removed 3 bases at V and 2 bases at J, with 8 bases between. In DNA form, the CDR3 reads TGCAGCGTTGATGGGGTTGCTGGGGCCAACGTCCTGACTTTC. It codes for CSVDGVAGANVLTF.

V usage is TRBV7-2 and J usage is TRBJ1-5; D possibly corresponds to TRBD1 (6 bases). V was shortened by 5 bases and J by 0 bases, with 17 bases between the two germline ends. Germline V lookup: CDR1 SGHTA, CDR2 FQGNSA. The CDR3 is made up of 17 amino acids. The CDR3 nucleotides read TGTGCCAGCAGCCCCCGGACAGCAGGTTATAGCAATCAGCCCCAGCATTTT. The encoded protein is CASSPRTAGYSNQPQHF.

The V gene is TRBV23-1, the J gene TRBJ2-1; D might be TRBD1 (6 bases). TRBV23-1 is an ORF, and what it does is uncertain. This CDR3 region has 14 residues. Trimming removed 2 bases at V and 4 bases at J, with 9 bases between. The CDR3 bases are TGCGCCAGCAGTCAAGAGGACAGATACAATGAGCAGTTCTTC. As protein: CASSQEDRYNEQFF.

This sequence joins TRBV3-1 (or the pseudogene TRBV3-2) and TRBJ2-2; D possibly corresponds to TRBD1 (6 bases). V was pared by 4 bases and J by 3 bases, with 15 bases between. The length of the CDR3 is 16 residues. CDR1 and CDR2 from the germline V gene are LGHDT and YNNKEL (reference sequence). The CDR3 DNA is TGTGCCAGCAGCCTATTCCGGACAGCGGACACCGGGGAGCTGTTTTTT. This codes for CASSLFRTADTGELFF.

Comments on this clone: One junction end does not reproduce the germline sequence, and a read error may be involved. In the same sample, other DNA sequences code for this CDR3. The CDR3 bases are TGTGCTAGCAGCCCAATGGGGAACACTGAAGCTTTCTTT. This encodes CASSPMGNTEAFF. The chain uses TRBV28 and TRBJ1-1; D remains ambiguous. The V gene's germline CDR1 is MDHEN and CDR2 SYDVKM. CDR3 length: 13 amino acids.

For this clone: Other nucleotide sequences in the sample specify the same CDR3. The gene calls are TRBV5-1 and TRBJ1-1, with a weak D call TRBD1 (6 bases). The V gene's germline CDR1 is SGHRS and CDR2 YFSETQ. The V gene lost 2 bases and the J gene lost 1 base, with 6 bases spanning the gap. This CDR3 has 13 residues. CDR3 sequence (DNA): TGCGCCAGCAGCTTCAGGGGGAACACTGAAGCTTTCTTT. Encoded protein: CASSFRGNTEAFF.

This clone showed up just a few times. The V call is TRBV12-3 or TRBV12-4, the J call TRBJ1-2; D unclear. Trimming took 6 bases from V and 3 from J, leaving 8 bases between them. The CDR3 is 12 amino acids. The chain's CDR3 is CASRDQDYGYTF. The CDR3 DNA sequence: TGTGCCAGCAGAGACCAGGACTATGGCTACACCTTC.